These T cell receptor beta chains were read from a single sample in a study of cytomegalovirus exposure and HLA in healthy donors. Here immunoSEQ multiplex PCR was the method, and the copy in TCRdb shows in-frame clones only, minus some. This sample yields roughly 80,000 clones, of which 65% to 70% are seen a single time; less than 8% belongs to the top ten. Sequencing input: PBMCs. All receptors derive from a woman between 45 and 60 years old in good health and CMV-seropositive. CDR3s include the opening cysteine and the closing phenylalanine or tryptophan. D genes are given only for firm matches. Expanded clones get a size class; other rows say once, few or many, or leave the size out.

TRBD1	TRBV19	-	TRBJ1-1	TGTGCCAGTAGCTCGGACAGGGGCTACACTGAAGCTTTCTTT	CASSSDRGYTEAFF
TRBD2	TRBV7-2	-	TRBJ2-3	TGTGCCAGCAGCTTAGAGGCGGGGGGGAGGGGGGATACGCAGTATTTT	CASSLEAGGRGDTQYF
TRBD2	TRBV18	-	TRBJ2-3	TGTGCCAGCTCATCCCGGAGCGGGGGGCTCACAGATACGCAGTATTTT	CASSSRSGGLTDTQYF
-	TRBV20-1	once	TRBJ1-4	TGCAGTGCTGGTGAGGGAGAAAAACTGTTTTTT	CSAGEGEKLFF
TRBD1	TRBV11-2	-	TRBJ1-3	TGTGCCCATGGTGGGACAGGGGGTGGAAACACCATATATTTT	CAHGGTGGGNTIYF
-	TRBV10-2	few	TRBJ2-1	TGCGCCAGCAGACCGAGCTCCTACAATGAGCAGTTCTTC	CASRPSSYNEQFF
TRBD1	TRBV10-2	-	TRBJ2-7	TGCGCCAGCAGTGCGGGGACAGGTACTGGCGAGCAGTACTTC	CASSAGTGTGEQYF
TRBD2	TRBV6-5	few	TRBJ2-7	TGTGCCACCGCGGGGGGCCTTACCTACGAGCAGTACTTC	CATAGGLTYEQYF
-	TRBV15	-	TRBJ2-7	TGTGCCACCAGCCAGGAGGGGCCGGGCTACGAGCAGTACTTC	CATSQEGPGYEQYF
TRBD1	TRBV25-1	-	TRBJ2-7	TGTGCCAGCAGTGGGAGGACAGGACTTTCCTACGAGCAGTACTTC	CASSGRTGLSYEQYF
-	TRBV5-1	-	TRBJ2-2	TGCGCCAGCAGCTTTGGGCGAGACGGGGAGCTGTTTTTT	CASSFGRDGELFF
-	TRBV5-4	-	TRBJ1-4	TGTGCCAGCAACTCCTGGGGAGGGTCGAAAGAAAAACTGTTTTTT	CASNSWGGSKEKLFF
TRBD1	TRBV4-2	few	TRBJ1-1	TGTGCCAGCAGCCAAGCAGGGGGCAGGGATGAAGCTTTCTTT	CASSQAGGRDEAFF
-	TRBV7-3	-	TRBJ2-2	TGTGCCAGCAGCCCTACAGGGTCGGATACCGGGGAGCTGTTTTTT	CASSPTGSDTGELFF
TRBD2	TRBV7-2	-	TRBJ2-3	TGTGCCAGCAGCTTATGGCGGGGGAGCACAGATACGCAGTATTTT	CASSLWRGSTDTQYF
TRBD1	TRBV19	-	TRBJ1-1	TGTGCCAGTAGTCTCAGGAGGTTTGGGACAGGGGGAATTGGCACTGAAGCTTTCTTT	CASSLRRFGTGGIGTEAFF
-	TRBV5-6	-	TRBJ1-4	TGTGCCAGCAGCTTGGAACGGGGTGCAACTAATGAAAAACTGTTTTTT	CASSLERGATNEKLFF
TRBD1	TRBV5-1	-	TRBJ2-1	TGCGCCAGCAGCTTGTCCCGGGACAGGGTTTACAATGAGCAGTTCTTC	CASSLSRDRVYNEQFF
TRBD1	TRBV6-4	-	TRBJ1-1	TGTGCCAGCAGTATGGGACAGGGAGGCACTGAAGCTTTCTTT	CASSMGQGGTEAFF
TRBD2	TRBV5-1	-	TRBJ2-1	TGCGCCAGCAGGACCGCGGTCCTCAGCGGGGGCCAGAATGAGCAGTTCTTC	CASRTAVLSGGQNEQFF
TRBD1	TRBV9	-	TRBJ1-2	TGTGCCAGCAGCCAGGGGGCCCTTAACTATGGCTACACCTTC	CASSQGALNYGYTF
-	TRBV19	few	TRBJ1-4	TGTGCCAGTAGTATGGGAGGCCTCGAAAAACTGTTTTTT	CASSMGGLEKLFF
-	TRBV19	-	TRBJ1-5	TGTGCCAGTAGTATATCGGGGAACAATCAGCCCCAGCATTTT	CASSISGNNQPQHF
TRBD2	TRBV9	-	TRBJ2-3	TGTGCCAGCAGCGTAGGGGCGGGGGGCACAGATACGCAGTATTTT	CASSVGAGGTDTQYF
-	TRBV19	few	TRBJ1-3	TGTGCCAGTAGGAGCCTACTCTCTGGAAACACCATATATTTT	CASRSLLSGNTIYF
TRBD1	TRBV28	-	TRBJ1-1	TGTGCCAGCAGTGAAGGGGACAGGGGGCTAAACACTGAAGCTTTCTTT	CASSEGDRGLNTEAFF
TRBD2	TRBV7-9	-	TRBJ2-7	TGTGCCAGCAGCCCCCGGGGACTAGCGGGGGGGTCCTACGAGCAGTACTTC	CASSPRGLAGGSYEQYF
-	TRBV19	-	TRBJ2-2	TGTGCCAGTAGGGGAGGTGACGGGGCCGGGGAGCTGTTTTTT	CASRGGDGAGELFF
TRBD2	TRBV12-5	-	TRBJ2-1	TGTGCTACTCAGACTAGCGGGGGGCCCCGGGAGCAGTTCTTC	CATQTSGGPREQFF